Included here is one T cell receptor (beta chain) sequence, with context. The antigen this receptor binds is unknown. Base qualities were left out, and no much larger clone turns up one base away. These data belong to a study of cytomegalovirus exposure and HLA in healthy donors (dated by TCRdb to about 2017). General notes on the study: An earlier analysis of about 530 of the donors reported approximately 300 Gb of sequence data and roughly 120 million unique TCR beta sequences obtained from approximately 180 million T cells. The study aimed to test whether cataloging public T cell receptors could reveal signatures of past pathogen exposure. The study used immunosequencing to profile the T cell repertoires of hundreds of subjects and linked those repertoires to cytomegalovirus serostatus. Rather than drawing on any new phenotypic data, the later analysis identified candidate immune exposures from TCR beta sequences and the way those sequences occurred across donors. The number of typed donors differed by locus: roughly 629-630 for A, B, C, DRB1 and DQB1; 522 for DQA1; some 610 for DPA1; and some 470 for DPB1. Among about 400 genotyped donors of the cohort, an average of around 220,000 unique TCR beta nucleotide sequences was sequenced per donor, of which 15% to 20% were non-productive. In a later analysis, previously published TCR beta repertoires from more than 500 donors were re-analyzed and high-resolution HLA genotyping was added so that TCR occurrence patterns could be studied. To decide whether each TCR beta V gene segment behaved as functional or pseudogenic, an earlier analysis of approximately 590 of the donors relied on high-throughput TCR beta sequencing. The study combined high-throughput TCR immunosequencing, statistical association of individual TCRs with disease status, and machine learning to predict cytomegalovirus infection status. In a later genetic analysis, genome-wide SNP genotypes for about 55% of the roughly 670 donors were used, and that subset was treated as a discovery cohort. HLA typing covered class I and class II loci at four-digit resolution. An early release covering roughly 600 HLA-typed donors comprised roughly 300 gigabases of sequencing data and tens of millions of unique TCR sequences. Among the roughly 430 genotyped donors, more than 70% belonged to the genetic ancestry cluster associated with self-reported Caucasian donors. Along with the approximately 700-subject first cohort, a separate validation cohort of 120 different subjects was used. All discovery cohort repertoires had been generated on a single sequencing platform. Alongside the repertoire data, information on donor age, sex, ethnicity and CMV serostatus was compiled. Four to six DR-DQ haplotypes were handled as single units for association and clustering, since linkage in the cohort was strong.

Library preparation used the immunoSEQ multiplex PCR assay. For the multiplex PCR, a mixture combining 60 forward primers for TCR Vbeta segments and 13 reverse primers for TCR Jbeta segments was used. The CDR3 region of rearranged TCR beta genes was amplified from genomic DNA by a multiplex PCR assay. The Illumina HiSeq System was used to sequence the amplified TCR beta libraries as 87-base-pair reads. The authors' analysis ran thus. A later analysis tallied some 79 million unique TCR beta chains across the 550 to 850 repertoires, and approximately 9.9 million of those chains were shared by two or more donors. Raw reads were error-corrected and collapsed into unique sequences with a nearest-neighbor algorithm that merged closely related sequences to remove PCR and sequencing errors. To assign V, D and J gene segments, CDR3 sequences were aligned to IMGT reference sequences. For a sequence to be retained, a match of at least six nucleotides to both a V gene segment and a J gene segment was required. Rearrangements were classified as productive when the CDR3 lacked stop codons and remained in frame with V and J, and all other rearrangements were classified as non-productive. CDR3 was defined according to IMGT convention as the region running from the second conserved V-encoded cysteine to the conserved J-encoded phenylalanine. The earlier analysis of about 560 of the donors excluded any sequence lacking an unambiguous match to a single V gene segment. An earlier analysis of 587 of the donors called V segments functional above 56.7% productive rearrangements and segregating when the between-donor standard deviation exceeded 5%. A statistical classification framework was developed to diagnose cytomegalovirus status using the catalog of TCR beta chain sequences. In a later analysis, V and J genes were assigned by comparing TCR nucleotide sequences against IMGT/GENE-DB human TR gene sequences. Using the TCRdist pipeline, a later analysis assigned CDR3 sequences along with most-parsimonious VDJ recombination scenarios. A later analysis defined each TCR beta chain by its CDR3 amino acid sequence plus V-gene family, and excluded reads lacking a unique V-gene family. In a later analysis, a few hundred highly shared, low-generation-probability nucleotide sequences were removed to address suspected cross-contamination and a sequencing artifact. A later analysis calculated a clonal expansion index for each public chain from normalized within-repertoire ranks of inferred template counts. In a later analysis, generation probabilities were computed with a VDJ recombination model fitted to out-of-frame rearrangements, and the resulting probabilities were checked against IGoR. A later analysis scored TCR-TCR, TCR-HLA and TCR-CMV co-occurrence with hypergeometric tests, applying a repertoire-size bias correction to TCR pairs. To estimate false discovery rates, a later analysis permuted the HLA or CMV assignments 20 times. In a later analysis, co-occurring TCRs were grouped using DBSCAN, with TCRdist sequence similarity added in when clustering inside HLA-allele-positive subsets. Repertoires with fewer than 30,000 or more than 120,000 public chains were left out of co-occurrence clustering, as were five repertoires with anomalous nucleotide sharing. TCRdb took over this immuneACCESS table, retaining in-frame rearrangements with V and J assigned. Such tables are incomplete; in checked studies, under half of the missing clones stem from an unresolved V gene, and the remainder is unexplained. V, J and clone size are taken as reported in that table, and D and trimming were inferred from the DNA itself. In all, the sample holds roughly 150,000 clones, and roughly 72% of those were seen once. Approximately 1% of the sample comes from the top ten.

In total, approximately 610 healthy bone marrow donors made up the cohort. All cohort members were sampled while nominally healthy, although unrecorded immune exposures were likely present. The donor was CMV seronegative and belonged to the group of 380 or so seronegative cohort members. Every donor gave a peripheral blood sample, and the peripheral blood mononuclear cells from that sample were used for TCR beta sequencing. Genomic DNA was extracted from the blood cell samples with the Qiagen DNeasy Blood Extraction Kit. General findings and caveats noted by the study authors: According to a later analysis, most CMV-associated TCR beta chains appeared to be HLA-restricted, and the HLA associations seemed to be driven largely by CMV exposure. A later analysis found that TCR association rates varied across HLA loci, with DRB1 alleles showing the most associated TCRs and HLA-C alleles the fewest. In a later analysis, several top co-occurrence clusters were reported to appear linked to parvovirus B19, influenza, CMV and Epstein-Barr virus. While some public TCRs were present in many individuals, most TCR sequences turned up only very rarely across donors. A further reported finding was that TCR beta sequences accurately predicted the HLA-A and HLA-B alleles for most subjects in the first cohort. Linkage disequilibrium might explain the correlated functional status among segregating V segments, but an unknown experimental factor could not be excluded. CMV serostatus was the only immune exposure information available for the cohort. A later genetic analysis reported fewer N-insertions in productive TCRs among donors in an Asian-associated ancestry cluster than the approximately 700-donor mean. The study listed 150 to 200 TCR beta chains as associated with cytomegalovirus. The authors suggested that the approach could potentially be extended to other disease states and immunological phenotypes. Cytomegalovirus status was reported to be diagnosed by the classifier with high specificity and sensitivity in both the original and validation cohorts. The presence/absence analyses assumed that sequencing depth was roughly uniform across donors, and that assumption may not be true. V-gene and J-gene trimming of TCR beta chains was associated with a missense DCLRE1C variant in a later genetic analysis, and the association was replicated in an independent cohort. A few of the identified cytomegalovirus-associated TCR beta chains were confirmed in vitro to be specific for cytomegalovirus antigens. Because HLA typing was missing for some donors at each locus, association tests included only the typed subset. Because counts were too low, roughly 16 rarely observed V segments, including chromosome 9 orphons, were left out of the earlier analysis of 587 of the donors. A later analysis found that HLA-associated TCR beta chains were more clonally expanded and had lower generation probabilities than equally common non-associated chains. Strong co-occurrence of HLA alleles, especially DR and DQ, made assigning TCR associations to individual alleles difficult. Only TCR beta chains were sequenced in this cohort, and the absence of alpha or paired-chain data limited detectable features. In an earlier analysis of some 500 of the donors, most TCR beta V segments appeared in productive rearrangements about 90% or about 30% of the time, broadly matching IMGT annotations. A cluster of highly shared sequence variants was judged likely to represent a technical artifact of the sequencing pipeline. A later analysis associated approximately 17,000 TCR beta sequences with specific HLA alleles at a false discovery rate of 0.05.

The specimen was PBMCs. This sequence originates from a middle-aged woman in good health and CMV-seronegative.

Read as DNA, the sequence is TGTGCCAGCAGCTTCACCGGAGGGCCCACCTACGAGCAGTACTTC. Translated, this is CASSFTGGPTYEQYF. Recombination connected TRBV9 to TRBJ2-7; a weak D assignment points to TRBD2 (6 bases agree). CDR3 length: 15 amino acids, cysteine to phenylalanine. Of all the DNA, just the CDR3 is kept, 45 bases in frame from base 1. V and J lose 4 bases and 2 bases, and a span of 16 bases separates them. CDR1 SGDLS and CDR2 YYNGEE were looked up in the germline V gene.